Below are 2 T cell receptor beta chains sequenced from a single sample in a study of molecular identifiers for immune sequencing clone quantification. In TCRdb, the PCR reads were re-called with MiXCR into one record per CDR3 protein. This repertoire shows hundreds of thousands of distinct CDR3 sequences, about 25% found once; its top ten account for about 0.8%. The sequenced sample consisted of naive CD8+ T cells from blood, with Jurkat cell RNA spiked in. Noted subset: FACS-sorted CD8+CD4-CCR7+CD45RA+ naive T cells. The origin of the receptors is a human donor in good health. Some libraries in this study had Jurkat cell RNA spiked in.

The chain employs TRBV28 and TRBJ2-5, with TRBD1 identical over 9 bases. The CDR3 extends over 15 amino acids. Trimming took 6 bases from V and 5 from J; bases not matched to a gene: 10. Per germline, CDR1 MDHEN and CDR2 SYDVKM. CDR3 protein: CASRAGTGFVETQYF. The DNA for the CDR3 is TGTGCCAGCAGAGCCGGGACAGGGTTCGTGGAGACCCAGTACTTC.

As regards this clonotype: The junction and the germline gene differ at one end; a read error may be behind it. The chain employs TRBV20-1 and TRBJ2-2, with D perhaps matching TRBD1 (6 bases). Looked up from germline, CDR1 is DFQATT and CDR2 is SNEGSKA (reference sequence). The CDR3 is made up of 18 amino acids. The CDR3 region is CGASPGDTIRRDTGELFF. CDR3 sequence (DNA): TGCGGTGCTAGCCCCGGGGACACTATCAGACGGGACACCGGGGAGCTGTTTTTT.